These 16 T cell receptor beta chains were sequenced from one sample in a study of regulatory T cells in long-lasting Graves disease. Libraries of TCR beta came from iRepertoire HTBI primers plus Arm-PCR of CDR3 regions. Via MiXCR, TCRdb re-called the multiplex PCR reads, giving one row per CDR3 protein. The repertoire holds about 460,000 distinct CDR3 sequences, with 14% as singletons. This sample's time point: newly diagnosed GD, antithyroid drugs for less than 3 months. PBMC-derived RNA was used for the TCR library. The same sample was also used in a study of T cells in Graves' hyperthyroidism and ophthalmopathy.

The source was peripheral blood mononuclear cells (PBMCs), collected at new diagnosis, from a patient treated with antithyroid drugs. These receptors were obtained from a woman between 45 and 60 years old with Graves disease.

J is TRBJ1-4 and V is TRBV20-1; D ambiguous. V lost 0 bases, J lost 8 bases, and 13 bases lay in between. Germline V CDR1 and CDR2: DFQATT, SNEGSKA (reference sequence). CDR3 length: 14 amino acids. CDR3 in DNA: TGCAGTGCTAGAGATTCCGGGGATTGGGAAAAACTGTTTTTT. Translated: CSARDSGDWEKLFF.

This clonotype was counted ten times or more. The chain carries TRBV12-3 or TRBV12-4 and TRBJ1-1; 7 bases match TRBD1. The CDR3 has 15 amino acids. J was trimmed by 4 bases and V by 5 bases; bases with no gene match: 10. DNA of the CDR3: TGTGCCAGCAGTACAACACCTTACAGGGGCACTGAAGCTTTCTTT. As protein: CASSTTPYRGTEAFF.

The V and J genes are TRBV6-5 and TRBJ2-3; 14 bases are a match to TRBD2. The CDR3 covers 16 residues. The V segment lost 4 bases and the J segment 1 base; nucleotides outside the gene matches: 1. CDR1 and CDR2 from the germline V gene are MNHEY and SVGAGI. The CDR3 loop is CASSSTSGRGTDTQYF. In nucleotides, the CDR3 is TGTGCCAGCAGTTCGACTAGCGGGAGGGGCACAGATACGCAGTATTTT.

This clonotype has more than one count but fewer than ten. The chain joins TRBV18 to TRBJ1-5; maybe TRBD1 (6 bases). V was cut by 5 bases and J by 1 base, with 15 bases left in between. The CDR3 has 16 residues. From germline, CDR1 is KGHSH and CDR2 LQKENI. The CDR3 DNA reads TGTGCCAGCTCAAAAAACAGGGATCTCAGCAATCAGCCCCAGCATTTT. Residues: CASSKNRDLSNQPQHF.

This clonotype was observed a handful of times. Mismatch with germline at one junction end may stem from a read error. V gene TRBV19 combines with J gene TRBJ1-5; maybe TRBD1 (6 bases). This CDR3 comprises 17 residues. From germline, CDR1 is LNHDA and CDR2 SQIVND (reference sequence). CDR3 sequence (DNA): TGTGCCAGTAACCGAGCCCTTCGACAGGCTAGCGATCAGCCCCAGCATTTT. As protein: CASNRALRQASDQPQHF.

Ten or more counts support this clonotype. The junction departs from germline at one end; a sequencing error may be responsible. V and J are TRBV7-7 and TRBJ2-7, with 7 bases lining up with TRBD1. This CDR3 is 13 amino acids long. CDR1 and CDR2 (germline): SSHAT, FNYEAQ (reference sequence). As DNA, the CDR3 is TGTGCTAGCAGTCCGCGGGCAGGGGGCGAGCAGTACTTC. Translated, it gives CASSPRAGGEQYF. Drawing the rest from reference TRBV7-7 and TRBJ2-7, the complete variable domain is GAGVSQSPRYKVTKRGQDVTLRCDPISSHATLYWYQQALGQGPEFLTYFNYEAQPDKSGLPSDRFSAERPEGSISTLTIQRTEQRDSAMYRCASSPRAGGEQYFGPGTRLTVT.

This clonotype appeared many times. This sequence joins TRBV7-8 and TRBJ2-1, with 7 nucleotides matching TRBD2. Per the germline V gene, CDR1 is SGHVS and CDR2 is FQNEAQ. Trimming took 2 bases from V and 6 from J; bases not matched to a gene: 13. CDR3 length equals 17 residues. The CDR3 is CASSLWVGGSQVNEQFF. CDR3 nucleotide sequence: TGTGCCAGCAGCTTATGGGTAGGCGGGAGTCAGGTCAATGAGCAGTTCTTC.

Turning to this clonotype: A much larger clonotype is one base distant, so this may be a read error. The chain has TRBV7-8 and TRBJ2-1; D uncertain. From germline, CDR1 is SGHVS and CDR2 FQNEAQ. CDR3 length: 18 residues. The V gene lost 1 base and the J gene lost 6 bases, with 22 bases spanning the gap. The CDR3 bases are TGTGCCAGCAGCTTAGAGACACTGTCAGGTCAAAGGTCCAATGAGCAGTTCTTC. Translation: CASSLETLSGQRSNEQFF.

This clonotype was seen more than once but under ten times. V gene TRBV28 combines with J gene TRBJ1-5; TRBD1 matches 8 bases. Germline CDR1 reads MDHEN; CDR2 reads SYDVKM. CDR3 length: 16 amino acids. The V gene end was trimmed by 8 bases and the J gene end by 1 base; junction bases not matched to a gene: 10. The CDR3 here is CASRTGGIRSNQPQHF. The CDR3 DNA reads as TGTGCCAGCCGAACAGGGGGTATACGGAGCAATCAGCCCCAGCATTTT.

This clonotype was seen a few times. The chain joins TRBV28 to TRBJ1-5, with D possibly matching TRBD1 (6 bases). V lost 2 bases to trimming and J lost 0 bases, with 14 bases between them. The CDR3 has 17 amino acids. Per germline, CDR1 MDHEN and CDR2 SYDVKM. The CDR3, as DNA: TGTGCCAGCAGTTTAGTATCGGGGGACATTAGCAATCAGCCCCAGCATTTT. It encodes CASSLVSGDISNQPQHF.

This clonotype was counted many times. The J gene is TRBJ2-1, the V gene TRBV12-3 or TRBV12-4; maybe TRBD1 (6 bases). Trimming stripped 7 bases from V and 5 bases from J, with 33 bases between. There are 20 residues in the CDR3. Written as DNA, the CDR3 is TGTGCCAGCACTCTCCCCCGTACAGGGATCGCCAAGACCCCAAACAATGAGCAGTTCTTC. Residues: CASTLPRTGIAKTPNNEQFF.

In this sample, this clonotype turned up many times. CDR3 residues: CSARPKKQGLRPDTQYF. CDR3 coding DNA: TGCAGTGCTAGACCTAAAAAACAGGGGCTAAGACCAGATACGCAGTATTTT. V usage is TRBV20-1 and J usage is TRBJ2-3; 7 bases agree with TRBD1. The V gene end was trimmed by 2 bases and the J gene end by 4 bases; junction bases not matched to a gene: 15. Germline lookup yields CDR1 DFQATT and CDR2 SNEGSKA (reference sequence). The CDR3 spans 17 residues.

This clonotype was seen repeatedly, ten times or more. The chain has TRBV7-3 and TRBJ2-2; 8 bases fit TRBD1. The V and J ends lost 5 bases and 1 base, in that order; junction bases with no gene match: 9. Per germline, CDR1 SGHTA and CDR2 FQGTGA. The CDR3 runs 17 residues. Written as DNA, the CDR3 is TGTGCCAGCAGCGTACAACCCGGGACAGGGAACACCGGGGAGCTGTTTTTT. It translates to CASSVQPGTGNTGELFF.

This chain connects TRBV6-2 or TRBV6-3 to TRBJ1-2; maybe TRBD1 (6 bases). Trimming took off 0 bases at V and 8 bases at J, with 16 bases between the two ends. This CDR3 is built from 15 residues. The V gene's germline CDR1 is MNHEY and CDR2 SVGEGT. In DNA, the CDR3 is TGTGCCAGCAGTTACTCGACAGGAGTAACATACGGCTACACCTTC. Protein product: CASSYSTGVTYGYTF.

Many counts were recorded for this clonotype. The chain links TRBV28 to TRBJ2-7, with a possible D match to TRBD1 (6 bases). Trimming took off 6 bases at V and 2 bases at J, with 14 bases between the two ends. Germline V CDR1 and CDR2: MDHEN, SYDVKM. The CDR3 runs to 14 residues. CDR3 in DNA: TGTGCCAGCAGAAACCGGGACACAGCCTACGAGCAGTACTTC. It encodes CASRNRDTAYEQYF.

This clonotype was seen a few times. CDR3 sequence reads: CASSTGDRDTEAFF. The DNA of the CDR3 is TGTGCCAGCTCAACGGGCGACAGGGACACTGAAGCTTTCTTT. This chain joins TRBV18 and TRBJ1-1; TRBD1 aligns across 7 bases. V gave up 5 bases and J gave up 3 bases; unmatched junction bases: 6. Germline loops: CDR1 KGHSH, CDR2 LQKENI. This CDR3 is built from 14 residues.